This is a list of T cell receptor beta chains from one sample in a study of CD8+ T cells in alopecia areata. This table comes from immunoSEQ multiplex PCR, and its TCRdb copy is limited to in-frame clones, with some not included. Among 150,000 to 200,000 clones listed, roughly 60% were seen once. The specimen was CD4+ T cells sorted from blood, collected around week 47, from a patient treated with tofacitinib. Every receptor here comes from a human donor with alopecia areata. Each CDR3 is given with its conserved first and last residue. Fields, in order: V gene, clone size, D gene, J gene, CDR3 protein, CDR3 DNA. A D gene is named only where the DNA matches it firmly. A row's size may be missing; if present it is once, few, many or a size class.

>TRBV4-3|.|.|TRBJ1-2
CASSQDSGSVEGYTF
TGCGCCAGCAGCCAAGATTCAGGGTCGGTTGAAGGCTACACCTTC
>TRBV6-6|.|TRBD1|TRBJ2-7
CASSKGQGSHEQYF
TGTGCCAGCAGTAAGGGACAGGGGTCCCACGAGCAGTACTTC
>TRBV20-1|.|.|TRBJ2-1
CSARCEQFF
TGCAGTGCAAGGTGTGAGCAGTTCTTC
>TRBV6-6|few|.|TRBJ2-6
CASSDGSSGANVLTF
TGTGCCAGCAGTGACGGCAGCTCTGGGGCCAACGTCCTGACTTTC
>TRBV14|.|.|TRBJ1-4
CASSLERPGPPKEKLFF
TGTGCCAGCAGCCTTGAACGTCCGGGACCTCCGAAGGAAAAACTGTTTTTT
>TRBV29-1|.|.|TRBJ1-2
CSVRTGLLDGYTF
TGCAGCGTCAGAACGGGCCTTCTAGATGGCTACACCTTC
>TRBV7-8|.|.|TRBJ2-3
CASSFEGTTDTQYF
TGTGCCAGCAGCTTTGAAGGAACCACAGATACGCAGTATTTT
>TRBV11-2|.|.|TRBJ2-7
CASSLTPGAYEQYF
TGTGCCAGCAGCTTAACCCCGGGGGCCTACGAGCAGTACTTC
>TRBV14|.|.|TRBJ2-1
CASSRGGIRQFF
TGTGCCAGCAGCCGGGGAGGAATCCGGCAGTTCTTC
>TRBV4-3|once|.|TRBJ2-7
CASSQENAGYYEQYF
TGCGCCAGCAGCCAAGAGAACGCAGGCTACTACGAGCAGTACTTC
>TRBV5-1|few|.|TRBJ1-6
CASSFKSSYNSPLHF
TGCGCCAGCAGCTTCAAGAGCTCCTATAATTCACCCCTCCACTTT
>TRBV5-6|.|.|TRBJ2-3
CASSLGADTQYF
TGTGCCAGCAGCTTAGGGGCAGATACGCAGTATTTT
>TRBV30|.|.|TRBJ2-3
CAWKTVTDTQYF
TGTGCCTGGAAGACAGTCACAGATACGCAGTATTTT
>TRBV11-2|few|TRBD2|TRBJ2-1
CASSLVAGGHREQFF
TGTGCCAGCAGCTTAGTAGCGGGGGGGCATCGAGAGCAGTTCTTC
>TRBV25-1|once|.|TRBJ1-2
CASSPGHYGYTF
TGTGCCAGCAGTCCGGGGCACTATGGCTACACCTTC
>TRBV5-1|.|TRBD2|TRBJ2-5
CASSLDPGRGGETQYF
TGCGCCAGCAGCTTGGATCCGGGACGCGGGGGGGAGACCCAGTACTTC
>TRBV30|.|.|TRBJ1-1
CAWAGLNTEAFF
TGTGCCTGGGCCGGGTTGAACACTGAAGCTTTCTTT
>TRBV2|many|.|TRBJ2-3
CASSELGTDTQYF
TGTGCCAGCAGTGAGTTGGGCACAGATACGCAGTATTTT
>TRBV5-6|.|.|TRBJ2-7
CASSLRQDYEQYF
TGTGCCAGCAGCTTGCGACAGGACTACGAGCAGTACTTC
>TRBV9|.|.|TRBJ2-5
CASSVGYQETQYF
TGTGCCAGCAGCGTAGGTTACCAAGAGACCCAGTACTTC
>TRBV5-6|.|.|TRBJ2-2
CASSSGMTGELFF
TGTGCCAGCAGCTCAGGGATGACCGGGGAGCTGTTTTTT
>TRBV28|.|.|TRBJ1-5
CASTRGGGNQPQHF
TGTGCCAGCACGAGGGGGGGAGGCAATCAGCCCCAGCATTTT
>TRBV25-1|few|.|TRBJ2-1
CASSGSGSSYNEQFF
TGTGCCAGCAGTGGATCGGGGTCCTCCTACAATGAGCAGTTCTTC
>TRBV15|few|.|TRBJ1-2
CATSRDLTVYGYTF
TGTGCCACCAGCAGAGATTTAACCGTCTATGGCTACACCTTC
>TRBV5-1|.|.|TRBJ2-2
CASSLPRNTGELFF
TGCGCCAGCAGCTTGCCGCGGAACACCGGGGAGCTGTTTTTT
>TRBV7-2|.|TRBD1|TRBJ1-2
CASSGQGSGYTF
TGTGCCAGCAGCGGACAGGGCTCTGGCTACACCTTC
>TRBV30|.|.|TRBJ1-5
CAWSVFGGNQPQHF
TGTGCCTGGAGTGTATTCGGCGGCAATCAGCCCCAGCATTTT
>TRBV6-5|.|.|TRBJ1-1
CASSEGVSAFF
TGTGCCAGCAGTGAAGGGGTATCCGCTTTCTTT
>TRBV4-3|once|.|TRBJ2-4
CASSTAFGKNIQYF
TGCGCCAGCAGTACGGCTTTCGGCAAAAACATTCAGTACTTC
>TRBV9|few|.|TRBJ1-2
CASSGRGDIGYTF
TGTGCCAGCAGCGGCCGAGGTGACATTGGCTACACCTTC
>TRBV4-3|.|TRBD1|TRBJ2-5
CASSRDRGLRETQYF
TGCGCCAGCAGCCGGGACAGGGGGCTTCGAGAGACCCAGTACTTC
>TRBV10-3|.|TRBD2|TRBJ2-3
CASSYSGGPTDTQYF
TGTGCCAGCAGTTACTCGGGGGGGCCCACAGATACGCAGTATTTT
>TRBV4-3|.|TRBD2|TRBJ2-2
CASSQAGGGANGELFF
TGCGCCAGCAGCCAAGCAGGCGGGGGGGCGAACGGGGAGCTGTTTTTT
>TRBV4-2|.|TRBD2|TRBJ2-1
CASGSRGGGEQFF
TGTGCCAGCGGCTCCCGGGGGGGCGGTGAGCAGTTCTTC
>TRBV7-3|.|TRBD1|TRBJ2-2
CASSLQGARDTGELFF
TGTGCCAGCAGTCTACAGGGGGCTCGGGACACCGGGGAGCTGTTTTTT
>TRBV7-9|.|.|TRBJ2-7
CASSFKGDSYEQYF
TGTGCCAGCAGCTTTAAGGGGGATTCCTACGAGCAGTACTTC
>TRBV4-3|.|TRBD2|TRBJ2-3
CASSQDLAGNTDTQYF
TGCGCCAGCAGCCAAGATCTAGCGGGGAACACAGATACGCAGTATTTT
>TRBV14|few|.|TRBJ2-7
CASGRGLWEQYF
TGTGCCAGCGGACGGGGCCTGTGGGAGCAGTACTTC
>TRBV7-2|.|.|TRBJ2-3
CASSLSFRGDTQYF
TGTGCCAGCAGCTTGTCGTTCAGGGGAGATACGCAGTATTTT
>TRBV5-1|.|TRBD1|TRBJ1-1
CASSSIHTPFRDREDEAFF
TGCGCCAGCAGCTCTATTCATACACCCTTCCGGGACAGGGAGGATGAAGCTTTCTTT
>TRBV5-1|.|TRBD1|TRBJ2-7
CASSPGDRSYEQYF
TGCGCCAGCAGCCCGGGGGACAGGTCCTACGAGCAGTACTTC
>TRBV27|.|TRBD1|TRBJ2-7
CASSLGTGRTLYEQYF
TGTGCCAGCAGTTTAGGGACAGGGAGGACCCTCTACGAGCAGTACTTC
>TRBV29-1|.|.|TRBJ2-2
CSVEGPGELFF
TGCAGCGTTGAGGGCCCCGGGGAGCTGTTTTTT
>TRBV2|few|.|TRBJ1-6
CASRTEFYNSPLHF
TGTGCCAGTAGGACAGAATTTTATAATTCACCCCTCCACTTT
>TRBV29-1|.|TRBD2|TRBJ2-7
CSVGTSIRSSYEQYF
TGCAGCGTTGGGACTAGCATTAGGAGCTCCTACGAGCAGTACTTC
>TRBV29-1|.|TRBD2|TRBJ2-1
CSVSAGGWMNEQFF
TGCAGCGTTTCGGCGGGGGGATGGATGAATGAGCAGTTCTTC
>TRBV4-3|.|.|TRBJ1-1
CASSQDFNTEAFF
TGCGCCAGCAGCCAAGACTTTAACACTGAAGCTTTCTTT
>TRBV30|.|.|TRBJ1-2
CAWSVSGDAGYTF
TGTGCCTGGAGTGTTTCTGGGGACGCGGGCTACACCTTC
>TRBV2|.|TRBD2|TRBJ2-3
CAISGLAGDTDTQYF
TGTGCCATCTCGGGACTAGCGGGGGACACAGATACGCAGTATTTT
>TRBV2|few|.|TRBJ2-1
CASSPTAYNEQFF
TGTGCCAGCAGTCCGACAGCCTACAATGAGCAGTTCTTC
>TRBV29-1|.|TRBD2|TRBJ2-3
CSVAHLSGGRTNTQYF
TGCAGCGTTGCCCACCTTAGCGGGGGGCGCACAAATACGCAGTATTTT
>TRBV9|many|.|TRBJ1-1
CASSVGSNFRHPNTEAFF
TGTGCCAGCAGCGTAGGGTCCAACTTCCGACACCCGAACACTGAAGCTTTCTTT
>TRBV18|.|TRBD1|TRBJ2-7
CASSPPTGGSYEQYF
TGTGCCAGCTCACCACCGACAGGGGGCTCCTACGAGCAGTACTTC
>TRBV30|.|.|TRBJ2-7
CAGGSNVYEQYF
TGTGCCGGCGGCAGTAACGTCTACGAGCAGTACTTC
>TRBV27|.|TRBD1|TRBJ2-7
CASRPRQGATYEQYF
TGTGCCAGCAGACCAAGACAGGGCGCTACCTACGAGCAGTACTTC
>TRBV6-5|.|.|TRBJ2-1
CAITGAGTLRKQFF
TGTGCCATCACTGGTGCGGGGACCCTCAGGAAGCAGTTCTTC
>TRBV30|.|.|TRBJ1-1
CAWRTGNTEAFF
TGTGCCTGGAGGACAGGGAACACTGAAGCTTTCTTT
>TRBV6-5|few|.|TRBJ1-1
CASSRNTEAFF
TGTGCCAGCAGTAGAAACACTGAAGCTTTCTTT
>TRBV5-6|.|.|TRBJ1-5
CASSFGPNQPQHF
TGTGCCAGCAGCTTCGGACCGAATCAGCCCCAGCATTTT
>TRBV5-1|.|.|TRBJ2-1
CASSPYLDGEQFF
TGCGCCAGCAGCCCCTATCTCGACGGTGAGCAGTTCTTC